A single sample is the source of the 18 T cell receptor beta chains below, sequenced in a study of Graves' ophthalmopathy and Graves' hyperthyroidism. Beta-chain TCR CDR3 regions were amplified from RNA transcripts. Second-round multiplex PCR came after first-round RT-PCR with HTBI primers. In TCRdb, the multiplex PCR reads were re-called with MiXCR into one record per CDR3 protein. Here the sample spans over a million distinct CDR3 sequences, 35% to 45% being singletons. The sequenced sample consisted of peripheral blood or thyroid tissue (not recorded which). The receptor set was obtained from an adult man with Graves' hyperthyroidism.

This clonotype was observed at least ten times. CDR3: CSVRDRASNQPQHF. The CDR3 nucleotides are TGCAGCGTCCGGGACAGGGCGAGCAATCAGCCCCAGCATTTT. V is TRBV29-1 and J is TRBJ1-5, with TRBD1 identical over 9 bases. Trimming took 6 bases from V and 1 from J; bases not matched to a gene: 4. This CDR3 comprises 14 residues. Looked up from germline, CDR1 is SQVTM and CDR2 is ANQGSEA.

This clonotype was counted ten times or more. This chain links TRBV24-1 with TRBJ2-6; either TRBD1 or TRBD2 may fit D (7 bases each). Looked up from germline, CDR1 is KGHDR and CDR2 is SFDVKD. The CDR3 consists of 13 residues. The V and J ends lost 5 bases and 12 bases respectively, with 13 bases between them. In DNA form, the CDR3 reads TGTGCCACCAGTGGTGCAGGGGGGGGCGTCCTGACTTTC. It yields the protein CATSGAGGGVLTF.

This clonotype came up many times. This chain uses TRBV14 with TRBJ1-6; D may be TRBD1 (6 bases). Germline V gene sequence: CDR1 SGHDN, CDR2 FVKESK. V was shortened by 1 base and J by 9 bases, with 7 bases between the two germline ends. The CDR3 extends over 13 amino acids. The CDR3 loop reads CASSQAGASPLHF. DNA for the CDR3: TGTGCCAGCAGCCAAGCAGGGGCTTCACCCCTCCACTTT.

About this clonotype itself: A much larger clone is a single base away; this may be a read error. V gene TRBV10-3 combines with J gene TRBJ1-2; 7 positions agree with TRBD1. Germline V gene sequence: CDR1 ENHRY, CDR2 SYGVKD. The CDR3 is 17 residues long. The CDR3 bases are TGTGCCAGCAGTTTCCAGAAAAGCCTTGCAGGGGGATATGGCTACACCTTC. As protein: CASSFQKSLAGGYGYTF.

Concerning this clonotype: Possible read error: a much larger clone is one base away. The conserved final phenylalanine or tryptophan is absent from the CDR3, which likely points to a read error. V gene TRBV7-8 combines with J gene TRBJ2-7; 12 bases are a match to TRBD2. The J segment lost 3 bases and the V segment lost 7 bases, leaving 7 bases of the junction unmatched. Germline V lookup: CDR1 SGHVS, CDR2 FQNEAQ. CDR3 length: 15 residues. In DNA form, the CDR3 reads TGTGCCAGCACCTCACTAGCGGGAGGTAGCTACGAGCAGTACTCC. Its translation: CASTSLAGGSYEQYS.

This clonotype was found a few times. The J gene is TRBJ1-4, the V gene TRBV27; possible D gene TRBD1, 6 bases. CDR1 and CDR2 (germline): MNHEY, SMNVEV (reference sequence). There are 18 residues in the CDR3. Trimming stripped 2 bases from V and 0 bases from J, with 16 bases between. Here the CDR3 reads CASSLHRDKIPTNEKLFF. In DNA, the CDR3 is TGTGCCAGCAGTTTACACCGGGACAAGATTCCAACTAATGAAAAACTGTTTTTT.

At least ten counts were recorded for this clonotype. The V and J genes are TRBV25-1 and TRBJ1-5; D ambiguous. This CDR3 has 14 amino acids. Trimming removed 1 base from V and 1 base from J, with 5 bases in between. Germline values: CDR1 MGHDK, CDR2 SYGVNS. This chain's CDR3 is CASSESGSNQPQHF. The CDR3 bases are TGTGCCAGCAGTGAATCGGGCAGCAATCAGCCCCAGCATTTT.

The rearrangement uses TRBV10-2 and TRBJ1-1, with a weak D call TRBD1 (6 bases). The CDR3 covers 15 residues. Between the trimmed V and J ends, which lost 3 bases and 1 base, there was a span of 12 bases. Germline CDR1 and CDR2: WSHSY and SAAADI. CDR3 region: CASSDPGTPNTEAFF. The CDR3 DNA is TGCGCCAGCAGTGACCCCGGGACACCGAACACTGAAGCTTTCTTT.

Remarks on this clonotype: A read error may produce the germline difference seen at one junction end. The CDR3 nucleotides are TGTGCCAGCACCGTCGCGGGGCTCTCCTACGAGCAGTACTTC. Its translation is CASTVAGLSYEQYF. This rearrangement joins TRBV10-2 to TRBJ2-7, with a weak D call TRBD2 (6 bases). This CDR3 is 14 amino acids long. Looked up from germline, CDR1 is WSHSY and CDR2 is SAAADI.

This clonotype was seen at least ten times. The genes are TRBV5-8 and TRBJ1-2; D perhaps matches TRBD1 (6 bases). CDR3 length equals 14 residues. Between the trimmed V and J ends, which lost 5 bases and 4 bases, there was a span of 15 bases. Germline V lookup: CDR1 SGHTS, CDR2 YDEGEE. The CDR3 DNA reads as TGTGCCAGCAGGCTAGAACAGGGATCCTATGGCTACACCTTC. It specifies CASRLEQGSYGYTF.

This clonotype was counted a few times. V usage is TRBV30 and J usage is TRBJ2-5; the D gene could be TRBD1 or TRBD2 (5 bases each). From germline, CDR1 is GTSNPN and CDR2 SVGIG (reference sequence). This CDR3 has 11 amino acids. Trimming stripped 4 bases from V and 4 bases from J, with 7 bases between. CDR3 sequence: CAWTGGETQYF. The CDR3 coding sequence is TGTGCCTGGACTGGGGGAGAGACCCAGTACTTC.

The chain is built from TRBV7-9 and TRBJ2-7; 8 bases line up with TRBD2. The end of the DNA aligns better with TRBJ2-5, so the J call may be wrong. Germline CDR1 reads SEHNR; CDR2 reads FQNEAQ (reference sequence). The CDR3 spans 15 residues. The chain's CDR3 is CASSRHQRETETQYF. CDR3 DNA: TGTGCCAGCAGTCGCCACCAGCGGGAGACTGAGACCCAGTACTTC.

This clonotype was observed many times. The V gene is TRBV29-1, the J gene TRBJ1-5; 9 nucleotides line up with TRBD1. The CDR3 is 14 residues long. Germline assignment: CDR1 SQVTM and CDR2 ANQGSEA. Trimming at V came to 2 bases and at J to 4 bases, leaving 3 bases not matched to a gene. The DNA of the CDR3 is TGCAGCGTTGAAACCGGGACAGGGAATCAGCCCCAGCATTTT. Translation gives CSVETGTGNQPQHF.

CDR3 amino acids: CASSLVFSLARSTDTQYF. The CDR3 DNA reads TGTGCCAGCAGCTTAGTATTTAGTTTGGCCAGGAGCACAGATACGCAGTATTTT. V gene TRBV7-2 combines with J gene TRBJ2-3; D unclear. CDR1 and CDR2 (germline): SGHTA, FQGNSA. The germline V and J ends were trimmed by 1 base and 0 bases, with 17 bases remaining between them. The CDR3 consists of 18 residues.

With respect to this clonotype: The CDR3 end shows no conserved phenylalanine or tryptophan, and so a read error is likely. The rearrangement uses TRBV14 and TRBJ1-2, with a weak D call TRBD1 (6 bases). V dropped 2 bases and J dropped 8 bases, with 18 bases sitting between them. This CDR3 has 15 residues. Germline assignment: CDR1 SGHDN and CDR2 FVKESK. The CDR3 DNA follows: TGTGCCAGCAGCCAAAGGGGGAGCCCTCGCCACGGCTACACCCTC. It yields the protein CASSQRGSPRHGYTL.

The chain recombines TRBV7-8 with TRBJ2-5, with D possibly being TRBD2 (5 bases). Trimming took 5 bases from V and 5 from J, leaving 21 bases between them. From germline, CDR1 is SGHVS and CDR2 FQNEAQ. There are 16 residues in the CDR3. CDR3 nucleotides: TGTGCCAGCAGCGAGAGGGCTAGCAGAAATGTGGAGACCCAGTACTTC. Protein sequence: CASSERASRNVETQYF.

The DNA for the CDR3 is TGTGCCAGCAGTGAAGAGGGGGGTGGGGAGCTGTTTTTT. Residues: CASSEEGGGELFF. The chain couples TRBV2 to TRBJ2-2, with D perhaps matching TRBD1 or TRBD2 (6 bases each). V was shortened by 1 base and J by 8 bases, with 8 bases between the two germline ends. The CDR3 runs to 13 residues. CDR1 and CDR2 from the germline V gene are SNHLY and FYNNEI.

V is TRBV7-9 and J is TRBJ1-5; possible D gene TRBD1, 6 bases. Trimming stripped 6 bases from V and 5 bases from J, with 23 bases between. The germline V gene has CDR1 SEHNR and CDR2 FQNEAQ (reference sequence). This CDR3 is 17 amino acids long. This chain's CDR3 is CASSPGQSTAGDQPQHF. Written as DNA, the CDR3 is TGTGCCAGCAGTCCAGGACAGTCCACGGCGGGCGATCAGCCCCAGCATTTT.